Each of the 15 T cell receptor beta chains below was sequenced from the same sample in a study of blood T cell repertoires in COVID-19. Profiling relied on immunoSEQ multiplex PCR, and the TCRdb table lists in-frame clones only, not all of them. The table records under 30,000 clones, around 82% of them present only once. Sequencing was performed on peripheral blood. The receptors originated from a man older than 75 with active COVID-19.

The chain joins TRBV2 to TRBJ1-5, with TRBD1 as a possible D gene (6 bases). V was shortened by 6 bases and J by 2 bases, with 14 bases between the two germline ends. There are 15 residues in the CDR3. Looked up from germline, CDR1 is SNHLY and CDR2 is FYNNEI. CDR3 region: CASREQGSGNQPQHF. The CDR3 DNA sequence: TGTGCCAGCAGGGAACAGGGAAGCGGCAATCAGCCCCAGCATTTT.

The chain uses TRBV15 and TRBJ2-7; TRBD1 matches at 8 bases. The CDR3 extends over 14 amino acids. V shed 5 bases, J shed 6 bases, and the junction held 9 bases outside the gene matches. From germline, CDR1 is LNHNV and CDR2 YYDKDF (reference sequence). The CDR3 DNA is TGTGCCACCAGCCCCAAGACAGGGGCCCGCGAGCAGTACTTC. Translating gives CATSPKTGAREQYF.

This chain uses TRBV20-1 with TRBJ1-1; D remains ambiguous. Looked up from germline, CDR1 is DFQATT and CDR2 is SNEGSKA (reference sequence). The CDR3 contains 12 residues. Trimming pared 3 bases from V and 11 bases from J, leaving 16 bases between. This CDR3 is CSASGRVLRAFF. The CDR3 DNA sequence: TGCAGTGCTAGTGGTCGGGTCCTAAGGGCTTTCTTT.

The chain joins TRBV5-1 to TRBJ2-7; a possible D gene is TRBD2 (6 bases). This CDR3 region has 14 residues. Per germline, CDR1 SGHRS and CDR2 YFSETQ. Trimming removed 2 bases at V and 3 bases at J, with 12 bases between. The CDR3 region is CASSLDSGYYEQYF. The CDR3 nucleotides are TGCGCCAGCAGCTTAGACAGCGGGTACTACGAGCAGTACTTC.

The chain employs TRBV27 and TRBJ2-1; 12 bases align to TRBD2. The CDR3 loop spans 17 amino acids. V trimming: 5 bases; J trimming: 6 bases; junction bases outside the gene matches: 11. Germline loops: CDR1 MNHEY, CDR2 SMNVEV (reference sequence). The DNA for the CDR3 is TGTGCCAGCAGTCCATGGAGGGCTAGCGGGGGGGTCAATGAGCAGTTCTTC. Translating it yields CASSPWRASGGVNEQFF.

The V call is TRBV7-2, the J call TRBJ1-1; 7 bases agree with TRBD1. Germline V lookup: CDR1 SGHTA, CDR2 FQGNSA. The CDR3 sequence is 15 residues long. The V segment lost 0 bases and the J segment 0 bases; nucleotides outside the gene matches: 1. As DNA, the CDR3 is TGTGCCAGCAGCTTAGCGCAGGGGGTGAACACTGAAGCTTTCTTT. The encoded protein is CASSLAQGVNTEAFF.

This clone has a single count. The rearrangement links TRBV29-1 to TRBJ1-1; D remains unclear. This CDR3 region has 12 residues. Deletions cut 4 bases from V and 4 bases from J, with 10 bases between. Germline V gene sequence: CDR1 SQVTM, CDR2 ANQGSEA. CDR3 region: CSVVEGSTEAFF. The CDR3 nucleotides read TGCAGCGTTGTAGAAGGGAGCACTGAAGCTTTCTTT.

The V gene is TRBV30, the J gene TRBJ1-5; no reliable D call. This CDR3 contains 13 residues. The V and J ends lost 0 bases and 5 bases respectively, with 8 bases between them. Looked up from germline, CDR1 is GTSNPN and CDR2 is SVGIG (reference sequence). CDR3 residues: CAWSVRHDQPQHF. CDR3 in DNA: TGTGCCTGGAGTGTCCGACACGATCAGCCCCAGCATTTT.

The V call is TRBV4-1, the J call TRBJ1-5, with D maybe TRBD1 (5 bases). With 0 bases removed from V and 3 bases from J, the gap between germline ends came to 9 bases. The germline V gene has CDR1 MGHRA and CDR2 YSYEKL. CDR3 size: 15 residues. CDR3 sequence reads: CASSQERGYNQPQHF. The CDR3 DNA reads as TGCGCCAGCAGCCAAGAAAGGGGATACAATCAGCCCCAGCATTTT.

The chain combines TRBV10-3 with TRBJ2-6, with D perhaps matching TRBD1 (6 bases). The CDR3 loop spans 14 amino acids. The germline V gene encodes CDR1 ENHRY and CDR2 SYGVKD. V lost 6 bases, J lost 2 bases, and 8 bases lay in between. CDR3 amino acids: CAISPGAGANVLTF. CDR3 bases: TGTGCCATCAGCCCAGGGGCTGGGGCCAACGTCCTGACTTTC.

The genes are TRBV5-4 and TRBJ2-4; 9 nucleotides agree with TRBD2. CDR3 size: 18 residues. Germline CDR1 is SGHNT and CDR2 is YYREEE (reference sequence). Unmatched junction bases numbered 14, after V lost 4 bases and J lost 3 bases. The CDR3 bases are TGTGCCAGCAGCCCGCATGGGGGCGGGGGGGCCGTCAAAAACATTCAGTACTTC. It codes for CASSPHGGGGAVKNIQYF.

A few counts support this clone. The rearrangement joins TRBV27 to TRBJ1-5; D unclear. V shed 2 bases and J shed 0 bases, with 5 bases lying between them. The CDR3 totals 14 residues. Looked up from germline, CDR1 is MNHEY and CDR2 is SMNVEV (reference sequence). CDR3 DNA sequence: TGTGCCAGCAGTTTAGAGCCTAGCAATCAGCCCCAGCATTTT. Translation gives CASSLEPSNQPQHF.

The chain couples TRBV9 to TRBJ2-5, with TRBD1 as a possible D gene (5 bases). V lost 0 bases and J 5 bases, leaving 14 bases between the germline ends. The length of the CDR3 is 15 residues. Germline CDR1 and CDR2: SGDLS and YYNGEE. CDR3 loop: CASSVGAGIRETQYF. The CDR3 DNA reads TGTGCCAGCAGCGTAGGGGCAGGGATTAGGGAGACCCAGTACTTC.

This chain uses TRBV5-1 with TRBJ2-5; 7 bases map to TRBD1. Unmatched junction bases numbered 4, after V lost 4 bases and J lost 4 bases. The CDR3 is 13 amino acids. Germline CDR1 and CDR2: SGHRS and YFSETQ. The CDR3 DNA is TGCGCCAGCAGCACCAGGACAGGAGAGACCCAGTACTTC. As protein: CASSTRTGETQYF.

This chain links TRBV27 with TRBJ1-6; perhaps TRBD1 as D (5 bases). CDR3 length: 14 amino acids. V shed 2 bases and J shed 5 bases, with 7 bases lying between them. Germline CDR1 is MNHEY and CDR2 is SMNVEV (reference sequence). The CDR3, as DNA: TGTGCCAGCAGTTTAAGGGGCCATAATTCACCCCTCCACTTT. Translating it yields CASSLRGHNSPLHF.